This T cell receptor beta chain was captured by sequencing in a study of shared T cell receptors in the human thymus. This clone was seen once. The protocol was immunoSEQ multiplex PCR, while the TCRdb copy is restricted to in-frame clones and leaves out a portion. This table has about 660,000 clones, 87% appearing once. V was clipped by 5 bases and J by 8 bases; unmatched bases: 8. The CDR3 is 14 amino acids. CDR1 and CDR2 from the germline V gene are SNHLY and FYNNEI. These data are also associated with another study on human thymus T cells. As that report states: Resections were taken during corrective heart surgery, and the thymus tissue came from these.

Material for sequencing was thymocytes. This receptor was taken from a boy less than two years old with a congenital heart defect. The rearrangement links TRBV2 to TRBJ1-2; 10 positions match TRBD1. The CDR3 is CASSRDRGLLGYTF. The CDR3 DNA reads TGTGCCAGCAGTCGGGACAGGGGTCTATTGGGCTACACCTTC. Full variable domain (remainder filled in from reference TRBV2 and TRBJ1-2): EPEVTQTPSHQVTQMGQEVILRCVPISNHLYFYWYRQILGQKVEFLVSFYNNEISEKSEIFDDQFSVERPDGSNFTLKIRSTKLEDSAMYFCASSRDRGLLGYTFGSGTRLTVV.